The 2 T cell receptor beta chains given below trace back to one sample, sequenced in a study of T cell clonality in common variable immunodeficiency. Study conclusions and caveats: Reportedly, TCR beta sequences from common variable immunodeficiency showed fewer deletions and N-nucleotide insertions.

The protocol was immunoSEQ multiplex PCR, while the TCRdb copy is restricted to in-frame clones and leaves out a portion. The repertoire consists of 25,000 to 35,000 clones, none detected only once. No cognate antigen is known for these TCRs. The material sequenced was peripheral blood mononuclear cells. The origin of the receptors is a human donor with common variable immunodeficiency.

This clone showed up many times. With the read ending 3 residues before the CDR3 end, the germline J gene is used to fill in that end. The J gene is TRBJ2-5, the V gene TRBV5-4, with TRBD2 identical over 10 bases. The CDR3 has 16 amino acids. Per germline, CDR1 SGHNT and CDR2 YYREEE (reference sequence). After removal of 2 bases from V and 1 base from J, the junction contained 5 bases not matched to a gene. This chain's CDR3 is CASSFGTSVFQETQYF. Incomplete CDR3 DNA: TGTGCCAGCAGCTTCGGGACTAGCGTCTTCCAAGAGACC.

This clone was found many times. The read terminates 3 residues ahead of where the CDR3 ends, so the germline J gene completes it. The chain recombines TRBV18 with TRBJ1-2; D possibly corresponds to TRBD1 (6 bases). The CDR3 is 14 residues long. The germline V gene encodes CDR1 KGHSH and CDR2 LQKENI. Between the trimmed V and J ends, which lost 0 bases and 4 bases, there was a span of 9 bases. CDR3 amino acids: CASSPPGTPYGYTF. CDR3 bases read: TGTGCCAGCTCACCACCCGGGACACCCTATGGC. Drawing the rest from reference TRBV18 and TRBJ1-2, the complete variable domain is NAGVMQNPRHLVRRRGQEARLRCSPMKGHSHVYWYRQLPEEGLKFMVYLQKENIIDESGMPKERFSAEFPKEGPSILRIQQVVRGDSAAYFCASSPPGTPYGYTFGSGTRLTVV.